Presented here are 5 T cell receptor beta chains from one specimen sequenced in a study of blood T cell repertoires in COVID-19. TCRdb keeps only in-frame clones here, not all; method: immunoSEQ multiplex PCR. The profile shows around 300,000 clones, about 85% of them singletons. Sequenced: PBMCs or T cells enriched from blood (not recorded which). The source of these receptors is a woman between 45 and 60 years old who had recovered from COVID-19.

The V gene is TRBV27, the J gene TRBJ1-5; perhaps TRBD1 as D (5 bases). V lost 0 bases to trimming and J lost 3 bases, with 12 bases between them. The CDR3 consists of 16 residues. Germline CDR1 is MNHEY and CDR2 is SMNVEV (reference sequence). Here the CDR3 reads CASSLSGGWNNQPQHF. The CDR3 coding sequence is TGTGCCAGCAGTTTATCGGGGGGTTGGAACAATCAGCCCCAGCATTTT.

The chain links TRBV5-8 to TRBJ1-1; 7 bases fit TRBD1. In germline, CDR1 is SGHTS, CDR2 YDEGEE. With 4 bases clipped from V and 0 bases from J, the junction kept 9 bases outside the gene matches. This CDR3 contains 16 residues. For the CDR3, the DNA is TGTGCCAGCAGCGCCGGCAGGGGGAACATGAACACTGAAGCTTTCTTT. Translating it yields CASSAGRGNMNTEAFF.

CDR3 in amino acids: CASSLEVLLAGNQETQYF. The CDR3, as DNA: TGTGCCAGCAGCTTAGAAGTCCTACTAGCGGGGAACCAAGAGACCCAGTACTTC. The chain carries TRBV7-2 and TRBJ2-5, with 10 bases that match TRBD2. Unmatched junction bases numbered 8, after V lost 1 base and J lost 0 bases. Per germline, CDR1 SGHTA and CDR2 FQGNSA. This CDR3 has 18 residues. Complete variable domain (other parts from reference TRBV7-2 and TRBJ2-5): GAGVSQSPSNKVTEKGKDVELRCDPISGHTALYWYRQSLGQGLEFLIYFQGNSAPDKSGLPSDRFSAERTGGSVSTLTIQRTQQEDSAVYLCASSLEVLLAGNQETQYFGPGTRLLVL.

This chain links TRBV29-1 with TRBJ2-5; 14 bases are a match to TRBD2. The CDR3 sequence is 14 residues long. Germline values: CDR1 SQVTM, CDR2 ANQGSEA. The V gene end was trimmed by 7 bases and the J gene end by 5 bases; junction bases not matched to a gene: 6. The CDR3: CSGRLAGGLETQYF. The CDR3 DNA reads TGCAGCGGCCGACTAGCGGGGGGGCTGGAGACCCAGTACTTC.

This chain links TRBV4-2 with TRBJ1-1, with no clear D. The CDR3 has 16 residues. Per germline, CDR1 LGHNA and CDR2 YNFKEQ. V dropped 3 bases and J dropped 4 bases, with 18 bases sitting between them. CDR3 protein: CASSQSGWAEGTEAFF. The CDR3 region has the DNA TGTGCCAGCAGCCAGTCAGGCTGGGCGGAGGGCACTGAAGCTTTCTTT.